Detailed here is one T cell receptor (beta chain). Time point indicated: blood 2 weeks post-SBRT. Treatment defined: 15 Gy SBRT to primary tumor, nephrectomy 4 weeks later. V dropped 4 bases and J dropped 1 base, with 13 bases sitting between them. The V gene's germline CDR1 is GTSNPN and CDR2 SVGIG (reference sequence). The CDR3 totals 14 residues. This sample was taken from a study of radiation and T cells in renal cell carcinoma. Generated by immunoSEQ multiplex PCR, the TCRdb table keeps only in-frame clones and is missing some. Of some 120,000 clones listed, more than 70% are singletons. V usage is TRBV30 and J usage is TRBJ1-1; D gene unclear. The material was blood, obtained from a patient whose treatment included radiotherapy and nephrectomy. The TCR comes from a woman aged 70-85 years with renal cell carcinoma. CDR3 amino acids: CAWIADGRNTEAFF. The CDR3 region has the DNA TGTGCCTGGATCGCGGACGGGAGGAACACTGAAGCTTTCTTT. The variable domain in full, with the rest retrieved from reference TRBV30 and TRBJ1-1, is SQTIHQWPATLVQPVGSPLSLECTVEGTSNPNLYWYRQAAGRGLQLLFYSVGIGQISSEVPQNLSASRPQDRQFILSSKKLLLSDSGFYLCAWIADGRNTEAFFGQGTRLTVV.